A selection of T cell receptor beta chains follows, all from one sample in a study of blood T cell repertoires in COVID-19. Using immunoSEQ multiplex PCR, the repertoire was profiled, and TCRdb retains in-frame clones only, with some absent. The sample lists some 85,000 clones; around 80% were seen once. The sample consisted of peripheral blood. Receptors originate from an elderly woman with active or convalescent COVID-19. Each CDR3 is given with its conserved first and last residue. The D gene is left open where the match is weak. Rows may omit the clone size; those that give it use once, few, many or a size class.

V: TRBV24-1
J: TRBJ2-1
size: .
D: TRBD2
DNA: TGTGCCACCAGCCCTACCACGGGCCGGGGGGGTCTTAATGAGCAGTTCTTC
CDR3: CATSPTTGRGGLNEQFF

V: TRBV7-2
J: TRBJ1-3
size: .
D: TRBD1
DNA: TGTGCCAGCAGCTTAGCGAGGGACAGGGGGCACCGAAACACCATATATTTT
CDR3: CASSLARDRGHRNTIYF

V: TRBV2
J: TRBJ1-4
size: few
D: .
DNA: TGTGCCAGCAGCGGGACATCGTCTAATGAAAAACTGTTTTTT
CDR3: CASSGTSSNEKLFF

V: TRBV19
J: TRBJ2-7
size: .
D: TRBD1
DNA: TGTGCCAGTAGTATAGAGCAGACAGGGGGCATCCACGAGCAGTACTTC
CDR3: CASSIEQTGGIHEQYF

V: TRBV5-5
J: TRBJ2-5
size: many
D: .
DNA: TGTGCCAGCAGCTTTCCCCGGGGGCAAGAGACCCAGTACTTC
CDR3: CASSFPRGQETQYF

V: TRBV11-1
J: TRBJ2-7
size: .
D: TRBD1
DNA: TGTGCCAGCAGCTATCGACAGGGATCCTACGAGCAGTACTTC
CDR3: CASSYRQGSYEQYF

V: TRBV12-3/TRBV12-4
J: TRBJ1-6
size: .
D: .
DNA: TGTGCCAGCAGTTTAGTAAGCTCATCACCCCTCCACTTT
CDR3: CASSLVSSSPLHF

V: TRBV11-1
J: TRBJ2-7
size: .
D: .
DNA: TGTGCCAGCAGCCCCGGTCTCGGTCTAAACTACGAGCAGTACTTC
CDR3: CASSPGLGLNYEQYF

V: TRBV19
J: TRBJ1-2
size: .
D: TRBD1
DNA: TGTGCCAGTCAACAGGGGGTGATTGGTGGCTACACCTTC
CDR3: CASQQGVIGGYTF

V: TRBV6-1
J: TRBJ2-2
size: once
D: .
DNA: TGTGCCAGCAGTGAAGTGAGGACCGGGGAGCTGTTTTTT
CDR3: CASSEVRTGELFF

V: TRBV4-3
J: TRBJ2-2
size: few
D: .
DNA: TGCGCCAGCAGCCAAGATAGGGGACTTCCCACCGGGGAGCTGTTTTTT
CDR3: CASSQDRGLPTGELFF

V: TRBV28
J: TRBJ2-3
size: .
D: TRBD2
DNA: TGTGCCAGCAGTTTAACGACTAGCGGGGGGCCTGGGACAGATACGCAGTATTTT
CDR3: CASSLTTSGGPGTDTQYF

V: TRBV19
J: TRBJ2-7
size: .
D: TRBD1
DNA: TGTGCCAGTAGTATGGCGGGGACAGGGACTATAGTCTACGAGCAGTACTTC
CDR3: CASSMAGTGTIVYEQYF

V: TRBV5-1
J: TRBJ2-7
size: .
D: TRBD1
DNA: TGCGCCAGCAGCAATACCGGGACAGGGACCTACGAGCAGTACTTC
CDR3: CASSNTGTGTYEQYF

V: TRBV12-3/TRBV12-4
J: TRBJ1-6
size: .
D: .
DNA: TGTGCCACCCGAACCGGGGGGGTCCCCCTCCACTTT
CDR3: CATRTGGVPLHF

V: TRBV4-3
J: TRBJ2-3
size: few
D: TRBD2
DNA: TGCGCCAGCAGCCGGGGACTAGCGGGGGGGCCCCACACAGATACGCAGTATTTT
CDR3: CASSRGLAGGPHTDTQYF

V: TRBV5-6
J: TRBJ1-1
size: .
D: .
DNA: TGTGCCAGCAGCTTGGTAATGAGGAACACTGAAGCTTTCTTT
CDR3: CASSLVMRNTEAFF

V: TRBV14
J: TRBJ2-5
size: .
D: TRBD2
DNA: TGTGCCAGCAATATCGGGGGGGCCCGGGAGACCCAGTACTTC
CDR3: CASNIGGARETQYF

V: TRBV28
J: TRBJ1-5
size: .
D: .
DNA: TGTGCCAGCAGGCAACAGGGTCTTCAGCCCCAGCATTTT
CDR3: CASRQQGLQPQHF

V: TRBV3-1/TRBV3-2
J: TRBJ2-7
size: .
D: .
DNA: TGTGCCAGCAGCCCCCGTTTCTCCTACGAGCAGTACTTC
CDR3: CASSPRFSYEQYF

V: TRBV7-2
J: TRBJ2-5
size: .
D: .
DNA: TGTGCCAGCAGCCTCCTCCGGGAGACCCAGTACTTC
CDR3: CASSLLRETQYF

V: TRBV20-1
J: TRBJ2-1
size: .
D: .
DNA: TGCAGTGCTAGTGACCCCGAGGAGCAGTTCTTC
CDR3: CSASDPEEQFF

V: TRBV4-3
J: TRBJ2-3
size: .
D: TRBD2
DNA: TGCGCCAGCAGCCAAGTACTAGCGGGGGGATCGGATACGCAGTATTTT
CDR3: CASSQVLAGGSDTQYF

V: TRBV2
J: TRBJ2-3
size: .
D: TRBD1
DNA: TGTGCCAGCAGTGGAACCTTGACAGGGGTCGGCACAGATACGCAGTATTTT
CDR3: CASSGTLTGVGTDTQYF

V: TRBV4-1
J: TRBJ1-5
size: few
D: .
DNA: TGCGCCAGCAGCCAAGGGACAGAAAATCAGCCCCAGCATTTT
CDR3: CASSQGTENQPQHF

V: TRBV5-6
J: TRBJ2-7
size: .
D: .
DNA: TGTGCCAGCAGCTTGTCAGGGATATCCTACGAGCAGTACTTC
CDR3: CASSLSGISYEQYF

V: TRBV28
J: TRBJ1-4
size: .
D: .
DNA: TGTGCCAGCATATCTCTTAATGAAAAACTGTTTTTT
CDR3: CASISLNEKLFF

V: TRBV19
J: TRBJ2-2
size: once
D: TRBD1
DNA: TGTGCCAGTAGCGACAGGGGGAACACCGGGGAGCTGTTTTTT
CDR3: CASSDRGNTGELFF

V: TRBV6-5
J: TRBJ1-4
size: .
D: .
DNA: TGTGCCAGCACGAGGCTTGAAAAACTGTTTTTT
CDR3: CASTRLEKLFF

V: TRBV6-6
J: TRBJ2-1
size: few
D: TRBD1
DNA: TGTGCCAGCAGTGACTGGGGACAGTCGAATGAGCAGTTCTTC
CDR3: CASSDWGQSNEQFF

V: TRBV27
J: TRBJ1-6
size: .
D: TRBD1
DNA: TGTGCCAGCAGTGCTAGAAATCCGGGACAGTATAATTCACCCCTCCACTTT
CDR3: CASSARNPGQYNSPLHF

V: TRBV19
J: TRBJ1-1
size: .
D: .
DNA: TGTGCCAGTAGTCGTAACTTGGGACAAGCTAACACTGAAGCTTTCTTT
CDR3: CASSRNLGQANTEAFF

V: TRBV7-2
J: TRBJ1-6
size: .
D: .
DNA: TGTGCCAGCAGCTCCTCCCAGGCGTCCTCACCCCTCCACTTT
CDR3: CASSSSQASSPLHF

V: TRBV15
J: TRBJ2-3
size: .
D: .
DNA: TGTGCCACCAGCAGAGGGGTCGCGGGGAACACAGATACGCAGTATTTT
CDR3: CATSRGVAGNTDTQYF

V: TRBV2
J: TRBJ2-2
size: .
D: .
DNA: TGTGCCAGCAGTGAAGGGAGGAACACCGGGGAGCTGTTTTTT
CDR3: CASSEGRNTGELFF

V: TRBV3-1/TRBV3-2
J: TRBJ1-1
size: .
D: .
DNA: TGTGCCAGCAGCCAATCGTGGGGCCCTGAAGCTTTCTTT
CDR3: CASSQSWGPEAFF

V: TRBV9
J: TRBJ1-4
size: once
D: TRBD1
DNA: TGTGCCAGCAGCGACGGACAGGGGGCTTCTAATGAAAAACTGTTTTTT
CDR3: CASSDGQGASNEKLFF

V: TRBV9
J: TRBJ2-4
size: few
D: .
DNA: TGTGCCAGCAGCCCCCTGGCTAGCAAAAACATTCAGTACTTC
CDR3: CASSPLASKNIQYF

V: TRBV5-8
J: TRBJ1-6
size: .
D: TRBD1
DNA: TGTGCCAGCAGCTTGTTTGTGGGACAGGATAATTCACCCCTCCACTTT
CDR3: CASSLFVGQDNSPLHF

V: TRBV6-4
J: TRBJ2-2
size: once
D: .
DNA: TGTGCCAGCAGTGACTCAGACAGCGCCGGGGAGCTGTTTTTT
CDR3: CASSDSDSAGELFF

V: TRBV5-6
J: TRBJ2-5
size: .
D: TRBD1
DNA: TGTGCCAGCAGCCCAAGAGACAGGGCCCCAGAGACCCAGTACTTC
CDR3: CASSPRDRAPETQYF

V: TRBV21-1
J: TRBJ2-2
size: .
D: .
DNA: TGTGCCAGCAGCAAATTCCCCAGGGACAGCCGACCCGGGGAGCTGTTTTTT
CDR3: CASSKFPRDSRPGELFF

V: TRBV3-1/TRBV3-2
J: TRBJ1-4
size: .
D: TRBD1
DNA: TGTGCCAGCAGCCTACGGAACAAAACAGGGGGAGGTGAAAAACTGTTTTTT
CDR3: CASSLRNKTGGGEKLFF

V: TRBV15
J: TRBJ2-1
size: .
D: TRBD2
DNA: TGTGCCACCAGCAGAGATCGACTAGCGGGCTACAATGAGCAGTTCTTC
CDR3: CATSRDRLAGYNEQFF

V: TRBV30
J: TRBJ1-1
size: .
D: TRBD1
DNA: TGTGCCTGGGTTCGGACAGGTAACACTGAAGCTTTCTTT
CDR3: CAWVRTGNTEAFF

V: TRBV27
J: TRBJ1-5
size: few
D: TRBD1
DNA: TGTGCCAGCAGTTTTGACAGGGCTCAGCCCCAGCATTTT
CDR3: CASSFDRAQPQHF

V: TRBV5-4
J: TRBJ1-1
size: .
D: .
DNA: TGTGCCAGCAGCTTGGACAGAGAAGCTTTCTTT
CDR3: CASSLDREAFF

V: TRBV30
J: TRBJ2-7
size: few
D: TRBD2
DNA: TGTGCCTGGAGACCTCGCCCGATGCTAGCGGGGGGACCCCCCTACGAGCAGTACTTC
CDR3: CAWRPRPMLAGGPPYEQYF

V: TRBV10-3
J: TRBJ1-5
size: .
D: .
DNA: TGTGCCATCAGTGTTGGGCGTTCTGATCAGCCCCAGCATTTT
CDR3: CAISVGRSDQPQHF

V: TRBV19
J: TRBJ1-5
size: .
D: .
DNA: TGTGCCAGTAGTATACGGGGAGTGGAGGGTTCGGAGCCCCAGCATTTT
CDR3: CASSIRGVEGSEPQHF

V: TRBV19
J: TRBJ2-3
size: .
D: TRBD1
DNA: TGTGCCAGTAGCCCGACAGGGGGCCTGGATACGCAGTATTTT
CDR3: CASSPTGGLDTQYF

V: TRBV19
J: TRBJ2-5
size: .
D: TRBD2
DNA: TGTGCCAGTAGTATAGGACGGGGGGACCAAGAGACCCAGTACTTC
CDR3: CASSIGRGDQETQYF

V: TRBV5-4
J: TRBJ2-1
size: .
D: TRBD2
DNA: TGTGCCAGCAGCCCCAAGGTAGCGGGGGTTTCGGATGAGCAGTTCTTC
CDR3: CASSPKVAGVSDEQFF

V: TRBV10-2
J: TRBJ2-2
size: .
D: TRBD1
DNA: TGCGCCAGCAGTGAGTCGAGACAGGGCCCAGACGCGAACACCGGGGAGCTGTTTTTT
CDR3: CASSESRQGPDANTGELFF

V: TRBV15
J: TRBJ1-4
size: .
D: .
DNA: TGTGCCACCAGCACAAGTATATTAAGGGGTGAAAAACTGTTTTTT
CDR3: CATSTSILRGEKLFF

V: TRBV5-1
J: TRBJ2-6
size: .
D: .
DNA: TGCGCCAGCAGTCGAGGGGCGGGGGGGGCCAACGTCCTGACTTTC
CDR3: CASSRGAGGANVLTF